The present T cell receptor (beta chain) was sequenced within a study of cytomegalovirus exposure and HLA in healthy donors. Overall study findings and caveats: Another analysis was done later, and it associated 15,000 or so TCR beta sequences with HLA alleles at 0.05 false discovery rate. The authors listed over 150 TCR beta chains as cytomegalovirus-associated. V- and J-gene trimming of TCR beta was linked (in a later analysis) to a missense DCLRE1C variant. In a later analysis, most CMV-associated TCR beta chains appeared HLA-restricted.

In the PCR, 60 Vbeta and 13 Jbeta primers were used. Assay used: immunoSEQ multiplex PCR; TCRdb lists only in-frame clones, some missing. Across some 47,000 clones, the top ten clones capture around 2% of the sample. A note on this clone: Its antigen is currently unknown.

Trimming cost V 4 bases and J 4 bases, with 13 bases left between them. Per the germline V gene, CDR1 is SEHNR and CDR2 is FQNEAQ (reference sequence). The CDR3 extends over 14 amino acids. The clonotype originates from a woman in her thirties or forties in good health and CMV-seronegative. Sequenced input: PBMCs. The chain is built from TRBV7-9 and TRBJ1-1, with TRBD1 as a possible D gene (6 bases). CDR3 protein: CASSSAGAGTEAFF. In DNA, the CDR3 is TGTGCCAGCAGCTCCGCGGGGGCTGGCACTGAAGCTTTCTTT.